The 14 T cell receptor beta chains below come from one sample, sequenced in a study of shared clonotypes between healthy human individuals (dated by TCRdb to about 2020). Library generation was performed with the immunoSEQ multiplex PCR assay. As stored in TCRdb, this immuneACCESS dataset retains in-frame rearrangements with V and J assigned. A fraction of the clones does not appear; measured against another copy, unresolved V genes explain less than half of the discrepancy, and the remainder lacks a known reason. The sample data list about 770,000 clones, and 55% to 75% of these were observed just once. Of the sample, roughly 1.8% is held by the ten largest clones. Specimen: memory CD4+ T cells sorted from blood. In light of the paper, this sample's cell subset or site label describes: CD45RA-negative fraction. The receptor set was obtained from a woman younger than 45 in good health.

The rearrangement links TRBV29-1 to TRBJ2-5, with TRBD2 identical over 7 bases. The CDR3 contains 13 residues. Unmatched junction bases numbered 0, after V lost 1 base and J lost 1 base. Germline lookup yields CDR1 SQVTM and CDR2 ANQGSEA. The CDR3: CSVEGTSQETQYF. CDR3 coding DNA: TGCAGCGTTGAAGGGACTAGCCAAGAGACCCAGTACTTC. Looking up the rest from reference TRBV29-1 and TRBJ2-5 gives the full variable domain: SAVISQKPSRDICQRGTSLTIQCQVDSQVTMMFWYRQQPGQSLTLIATANQGSEATYESGFVIDKFPISRPNLTFSTLTVSNMSPEDSSIYLCSVEGTSQETQYFGPGTRLLVL.

The V call is TRBV6-5, the J call TRBJ1-4; 11 bases map to TRBD1. V lost 4 bases and J lost 7; bases outside the gene matches: 2. The length of the CDR3 is 14 residues. The germline CDR1 and CDR2 sequences are MNHEY and SVGAGI. The CDR3 here is CASSSGTGGEKLFF. CDR3 bases: TGTGCCAGCAGTTCCGGGACAGGGGGTGAAAAACTGTTTTTT.

The V gene is TRBV28, the J gene TRBJ2-5, with D possibly TRBD1 on 5 matching bases. Germline V lookup: CDR1 MDHEN, CDR2 SYDVKM. The CDR3 is made up of 13 amino acids. V lost 3 bases and J 5 bases, leaving 10 bases between the germline ends. CDR3 DNA: TGTGCCAGCAGTTTCAGGGCTGGGGAGACCCAGTACTTC. It translates to CASSFRAGETQYF. Full variable domain (rest looked up from reference TRBV28 and TRBJ2-5): DVKVTQSSRYLVKRTGEKVFLECVQDMDHENMFWYRQDPGLGLRLIYFSYDVKMKEKGDIPEGYSVSREKKERFSLILESASTNQTSMYLCASSFRAGETQYFGPGTRLLVL.

The genes are TRBV5-1 and TRBJ2-1; D is unresolved. Trimming took 7 bases from V and 0 from J, leaving 11 bases between them. Germline V gene data show CDR1 as SGHRS and CDR2 as YFSETQ. The CDR3 contains 14 residues. CDR3 sequence: CASSRPGSYNEQFF. Here the CDR3 DNA reads TGCGCCAGCTCCAGACCTGGCTCCTACAATGAGCAGTTCTTC.

This clone appeared a single time. A much bigger clone sits one base away, suggesting this may be a read error. The chain uses TRBV4-1 and TRBJ2-1; TRBD2 agrees at 13 bases. The CDR3 extends over 18 amino acids. In germline, CDR1 is MGHRA, CDR2 YSYEKL. J was trimmed by 5 bases and V by 2 bases; bases with no gene match: 9. The DNA for the CDR3 is TGCGCCAGCAGCCAAATCGACATGGGACTAGCGGGACACAATGAGCAGTTCTTC. Translation gives CASSQIDMGLAGHNEQFF.

V is TRBV5-6 and J is TRBJ1-2; 10 positions match TRBD1. This CDR3 has 16 amino acids. The J segment lost 4 bases and the V segment lost 1 base, leaving 7 bases of the junction unmatched. Germline V CDR1 and CDR2: SGHDT, YYEEEE. Written as DNA, the CDR3 is TGTGCCAGCAGCTTGTGGCCGGGACAGGGGAGCTATGGCTACACCTTC. Protein sequence: CASSLWPGQGSYGYTF.

Remarks on this clone: This may come from a read error, since a much larger clone is one base off. The V gene is TRBV2, the J gene TRBJ2-5; D is unclear. The DNA end lines up better with TRBJ2-7; the J call may be wrong. The CDR3 loop spans 11 amino acids. CDR1 and CDR2 from the germline V gene are SNHLY and FYNNEI. This CDR3 is CASSVDYEQYF. CDR3 nucleotide sequence: TGTGCCAGCAGTGTAGACTACGAGCAGTACTTC.

V is TRBV23-1 and J is TRBJ2-7, with TRBD2 matching over 10 bases. TRBV23-1 is noted as an ORF with a role that remains uncertain. Trimming at V came to 0 bases and at J to 0 bases, leaving 20 bases not matched to a gene. The CDR3 is 22 residues long. CDR3 DNA sequence: TGCGCCAGCAGTCAATCGAGGTCGGCGGGGTCGGCGCTAGCGGGAGACTCCTACGAGCAGTACTTC. Residues: CASSQSRSAGSALAGDSYEQYF.

V is TRBV2 and J is TRBJ1-4; D is uncertain. The CDR3 has 17 residues. The germline CDR1 and CDR2 sequences are SNHLY and FYNNEI. Deletions cut 7 bases from V and 8 bases from J, with 26 bases between. The CDR3 here is CASTLDRSAAASEKLFF. The CDR3, as DNA: TGTGCCAGCACCCTGGACCGATCCGCGGCCGCTAGCGAAAAACTGTTTTTT. Filled out from reference TRBV2 and TRBJ1-4, the complete variable domain reads EPEVTQTPSHQVTQMGQEVILRCVPISNHLYFYWYRQILGQKVEFLVSFYNNEISEKSEIFDDQFSVERPDGSNFTLKIRSTKLEDSAMYFCASTLDRSAAASEKLFFGSGTQLSVL.

This clone was seen more than once but under ten times. This chain joins TRBV2 and TRBJ1-4; no clear D. V was clipped by 6 bases and J by 4 bases, with 21 bases between them. CDR1 and CDR2 from the germline V gene are SNHLY and FYNNEI. The length of the CDR3 is 17 residues. The CDR3 loop is CASRHPSGWGINEKLFF. CDR3 bases: TGTGCCAGCAGGCATCCTTCGGGTTGGGGAATTAATGAAAAACTGTTTTTT.

The chain links TRBV15 to TRBJ2-1, with TRBD2 matching 7 bases. The J segment lost 6 bases and the V segment lost 0 bases, leaving 8 bases of the junction unmatched. The V gene's germline CDR1 is LNHNV and CDR2 YYDKDF (reference sequence). This CDR3 spans 16 amino acids. This chain's CDR3 is CATSREWGAGRNEQFF. The CDR3 DNA is TGTGCCACCAGCAGAGAGTGGGGAGCGGGACGCAATGAGCAGTTCTTC.

This clone showed up just a few times. J is TRBJ1-3 and V is TRBV7-2; 9 bases align to TRBD1. V shed 0 bases and J 4 bases; nucleotides not matched to a gene: 7. The CDR3 loop spans 17 amino acids. CDR1 is SGHTA, CDR2 FQGNSA, per germline. The CDR3 here is CASSLAGTGFAGNTIYF. The CDR3 DNA reads TGTGCCAGCAGCTTAGCCGGGACAGGGTTCGCGGGAAACACCATATATTTT.

Written as DNA, the CDR3 is TGTGCCAGCTCACCAATTGATACCAATGAGCAGTTCTTC. Translated, it gives CASSPIDTNEQFF. The V call is TRBV18, the J call TRBJ2-1, with no clear D. The CDR3 runs 13 residues. The V gene's germline CDR1 is KGHSH and CDR2 LQKENI. V lost 2 bases to trimming and J lost 6 bases, with 8 bases between them.

In this sample, this clone turned up once. This chain joins TRBV7-9 and TRBJ2-7; no clear D gene. The CDR3 is 17 residues long. V was pared by 3 bases and J by 1 base, with 19 bases between. CDR1 is SEHNR, CDR2 FQNEAQ, per germline (reference sequence). The chain's CDR3 is CASSFGPSTIGSYEQYF. CDR3 DNA sequence: TGTGCCAGCAGCTTCGGACCAAGCACAATCGGATCCTACGAGCAGTACTTC.